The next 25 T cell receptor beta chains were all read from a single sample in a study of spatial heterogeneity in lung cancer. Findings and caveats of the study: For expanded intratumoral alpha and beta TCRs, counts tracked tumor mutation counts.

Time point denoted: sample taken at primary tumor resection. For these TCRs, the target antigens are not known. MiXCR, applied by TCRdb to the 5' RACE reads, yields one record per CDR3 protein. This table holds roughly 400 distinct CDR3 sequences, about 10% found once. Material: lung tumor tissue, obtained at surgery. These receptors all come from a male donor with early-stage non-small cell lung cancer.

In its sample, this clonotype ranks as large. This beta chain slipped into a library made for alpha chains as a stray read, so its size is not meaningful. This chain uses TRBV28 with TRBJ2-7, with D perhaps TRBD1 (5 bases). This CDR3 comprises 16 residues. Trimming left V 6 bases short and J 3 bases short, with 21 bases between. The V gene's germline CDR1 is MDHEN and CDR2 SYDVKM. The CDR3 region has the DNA TGTGCCAGCAGGGAAAGGGAAGGGGAATATCGCTACGAGCAGTACTTC. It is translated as CASREREGEYRYEQYF.

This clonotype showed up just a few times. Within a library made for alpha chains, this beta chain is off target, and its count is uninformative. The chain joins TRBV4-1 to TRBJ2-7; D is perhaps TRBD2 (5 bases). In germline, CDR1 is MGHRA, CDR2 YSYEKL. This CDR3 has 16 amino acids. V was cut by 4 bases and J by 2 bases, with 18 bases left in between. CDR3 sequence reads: CASSPTDYRGAYEQYV. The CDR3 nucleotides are TGCGCCAGCAGCCCAACCGACTATCGAGGAGCCTACGAGCAGTACGTC.

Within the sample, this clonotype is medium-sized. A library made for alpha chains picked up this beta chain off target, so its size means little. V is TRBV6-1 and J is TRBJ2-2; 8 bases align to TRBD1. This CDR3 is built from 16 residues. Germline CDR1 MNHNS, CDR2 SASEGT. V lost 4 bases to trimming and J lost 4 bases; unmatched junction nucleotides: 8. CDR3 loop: CASSVTRGQGTGELFF. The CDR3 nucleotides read TGTGCCAGCAGTGTCACCAGGGGGCAGGGCACCGGGGAGCTGTTTTTT.

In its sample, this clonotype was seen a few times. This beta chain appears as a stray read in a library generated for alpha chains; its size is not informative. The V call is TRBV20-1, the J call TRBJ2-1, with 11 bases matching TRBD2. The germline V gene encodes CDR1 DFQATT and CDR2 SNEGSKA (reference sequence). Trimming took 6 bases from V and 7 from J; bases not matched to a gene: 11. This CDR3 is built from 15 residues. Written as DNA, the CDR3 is TGCAGTGCCCTCGGAGGTAGCGGGAGGGCGAATGAGCAGTTCTTC. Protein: CSALGGSGRANEQFF.

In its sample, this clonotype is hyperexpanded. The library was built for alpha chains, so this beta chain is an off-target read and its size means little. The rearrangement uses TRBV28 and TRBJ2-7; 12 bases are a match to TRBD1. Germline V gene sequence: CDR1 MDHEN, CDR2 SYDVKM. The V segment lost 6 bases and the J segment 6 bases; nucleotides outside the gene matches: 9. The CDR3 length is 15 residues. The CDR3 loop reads CASSRRGQGATEQYF. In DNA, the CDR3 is TGTGCCAGCAGCCGACGGGGACAGGGGGCTACCGAGCAGTACTTC. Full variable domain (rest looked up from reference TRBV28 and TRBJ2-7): DVKVTQSSRYLVKRTGEKVFLECVQDMDHENMFWYRQDPGLGLRLIYFSYDVKMKEKGDIPEGYSVSREKKERFSLILESASTNQTSMYLCASSRRGQGATEQYFGPGTRLTVT.

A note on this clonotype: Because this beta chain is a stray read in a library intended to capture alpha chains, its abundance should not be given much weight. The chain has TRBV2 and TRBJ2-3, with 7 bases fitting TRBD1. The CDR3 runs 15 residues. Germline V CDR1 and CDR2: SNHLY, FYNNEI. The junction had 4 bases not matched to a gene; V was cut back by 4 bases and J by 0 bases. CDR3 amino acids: CASSGGTASTDTQYF. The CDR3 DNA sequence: TGTGCCAGCAGTGGGGGGACAGCTAGCACAGATACGCAGTATTTT.

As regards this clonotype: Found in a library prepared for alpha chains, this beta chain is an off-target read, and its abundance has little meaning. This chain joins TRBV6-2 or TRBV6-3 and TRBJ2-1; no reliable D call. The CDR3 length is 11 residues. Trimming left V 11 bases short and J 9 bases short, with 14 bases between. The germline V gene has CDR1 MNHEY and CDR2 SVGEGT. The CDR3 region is CACTSWGEQFF. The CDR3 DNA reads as TGTGCCTGCACTTCCTGGGGTGAGCAGTTCTTC.

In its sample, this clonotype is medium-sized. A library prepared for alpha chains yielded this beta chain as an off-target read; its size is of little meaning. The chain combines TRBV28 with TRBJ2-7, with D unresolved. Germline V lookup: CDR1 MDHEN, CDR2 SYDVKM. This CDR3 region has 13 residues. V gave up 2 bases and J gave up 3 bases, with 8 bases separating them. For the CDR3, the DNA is TGTGCCAGCAGTTTAATACGGTACTACGAGCAGTACTTC. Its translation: CASSLIRYYEQYF. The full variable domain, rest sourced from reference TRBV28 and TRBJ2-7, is DVKVTQSSRYLVKRTGEKVFLECVQDMDHENMFWYRQDPGLGLRLIYFSYDVKMKEKGDIPEGYSVSREKKERFSLILESASTNQTSMYLCASSLIRYYEQYFGPGTRLTVT.

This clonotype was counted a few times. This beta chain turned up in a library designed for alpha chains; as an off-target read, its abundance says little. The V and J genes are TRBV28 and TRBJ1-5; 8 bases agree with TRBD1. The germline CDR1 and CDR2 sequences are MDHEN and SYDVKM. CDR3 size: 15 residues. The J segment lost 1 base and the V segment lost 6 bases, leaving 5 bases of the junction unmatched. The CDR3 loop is CASRWDRLSNQPQHF. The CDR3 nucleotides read TGTGCCAGCAGATGGGACAGGCTGAGCAATCAGCCCCAGCATTTT.

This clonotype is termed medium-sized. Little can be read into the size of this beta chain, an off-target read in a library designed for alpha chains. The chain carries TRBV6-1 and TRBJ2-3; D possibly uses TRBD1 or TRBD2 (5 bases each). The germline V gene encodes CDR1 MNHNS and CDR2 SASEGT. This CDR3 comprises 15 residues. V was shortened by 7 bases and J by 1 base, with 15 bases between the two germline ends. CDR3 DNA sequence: TGTGCCAGCACCAGAGGGGCGATACGCACAGATACGCAGTATTTT. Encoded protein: CASTRGAIRTDTQYF.

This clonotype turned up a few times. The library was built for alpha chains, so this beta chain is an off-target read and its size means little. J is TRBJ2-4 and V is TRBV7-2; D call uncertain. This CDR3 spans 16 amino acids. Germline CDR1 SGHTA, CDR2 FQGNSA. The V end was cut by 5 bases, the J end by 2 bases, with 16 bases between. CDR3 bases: TGTGCCAGCAGCCTCCGTAGTGATGCGTCCAAAAACATTCAGTACTTC. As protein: CASSLRSDASKNIQYF.

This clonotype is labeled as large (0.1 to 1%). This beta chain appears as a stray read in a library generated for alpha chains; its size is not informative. This chain's CDR3 is CASSLWQGVPTHEQYV. In DNA, the CDR3 is TGTGCCAGCAGCTTGTGGCAGGGAGTACCTACCCACGAGCAGTACGTC. The chain employs TRBV5-5 and TRBJ2-7; D assignment may be TRBD1 or TRBD2 (5 bases each). The CDR3 consists of 16 residues. With 1 base removed from V and 5 bases from J, the gap between germline ends came to 19 bases. Germline lookup yields CDR1 SGHKS and CDR2 YYEKEE (reference sequence).

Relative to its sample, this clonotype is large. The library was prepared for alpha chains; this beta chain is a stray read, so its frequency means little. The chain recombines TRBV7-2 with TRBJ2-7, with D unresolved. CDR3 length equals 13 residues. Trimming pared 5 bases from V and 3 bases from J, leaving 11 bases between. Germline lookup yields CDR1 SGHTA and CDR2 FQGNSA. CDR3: CASSPYPVYEQYF. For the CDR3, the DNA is TGTGCCAGCAGCCCCTACCCAGTCTACGAGCAGTACTTC.

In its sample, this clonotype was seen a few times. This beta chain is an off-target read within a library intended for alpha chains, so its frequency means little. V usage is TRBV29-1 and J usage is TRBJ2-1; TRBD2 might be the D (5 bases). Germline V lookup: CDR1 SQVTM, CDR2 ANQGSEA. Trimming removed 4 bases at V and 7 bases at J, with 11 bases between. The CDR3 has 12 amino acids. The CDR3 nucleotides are TGCAGCGTTGGGGAGCGCCTTAATGAGCAGTTCTTC. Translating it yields CSVGERLNEQFF.

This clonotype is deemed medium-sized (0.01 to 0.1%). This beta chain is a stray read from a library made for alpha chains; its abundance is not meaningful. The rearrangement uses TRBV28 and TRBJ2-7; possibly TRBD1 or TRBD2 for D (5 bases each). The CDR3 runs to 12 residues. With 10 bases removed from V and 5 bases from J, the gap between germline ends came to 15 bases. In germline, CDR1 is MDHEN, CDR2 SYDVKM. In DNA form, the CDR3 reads TGTGCCACCACTGGGGGAGTCCACGAGCAGTACTTC. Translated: CATTGGVHEQYF.

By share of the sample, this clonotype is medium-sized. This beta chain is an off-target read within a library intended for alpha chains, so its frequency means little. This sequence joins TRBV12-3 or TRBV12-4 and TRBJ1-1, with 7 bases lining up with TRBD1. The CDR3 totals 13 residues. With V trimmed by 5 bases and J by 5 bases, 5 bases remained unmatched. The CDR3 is CASSQQGLTEAFF. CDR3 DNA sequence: TGTGCCAGCAGTCAACAGGGGTTGACTGAAGCTTTCTTT.

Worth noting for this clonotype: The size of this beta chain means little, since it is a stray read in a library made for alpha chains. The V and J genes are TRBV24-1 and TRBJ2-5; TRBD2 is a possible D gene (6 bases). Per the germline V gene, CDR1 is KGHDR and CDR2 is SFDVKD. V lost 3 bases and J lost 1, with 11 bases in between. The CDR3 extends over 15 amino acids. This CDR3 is CATSDPSGPQETQYF. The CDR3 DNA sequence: TGTGCCACCAGTGATCCCAGCGGGCCCCAAGAGACCCAGTACTTC.

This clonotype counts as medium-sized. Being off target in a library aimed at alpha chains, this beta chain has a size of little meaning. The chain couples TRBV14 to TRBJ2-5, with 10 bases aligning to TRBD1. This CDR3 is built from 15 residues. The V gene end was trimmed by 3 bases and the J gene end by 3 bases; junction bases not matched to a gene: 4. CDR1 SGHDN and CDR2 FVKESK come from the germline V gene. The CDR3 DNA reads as TGTGCCAGCAGCCAGTGGACAGGGGGAAAAGAGACCCAGTACTTC. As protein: CASSQWTGGKETQYF.

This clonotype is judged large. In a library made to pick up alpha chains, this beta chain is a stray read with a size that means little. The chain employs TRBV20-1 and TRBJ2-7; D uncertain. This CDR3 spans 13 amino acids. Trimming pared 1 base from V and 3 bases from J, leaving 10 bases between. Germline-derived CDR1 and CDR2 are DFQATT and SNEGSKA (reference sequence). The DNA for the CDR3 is TGCAGTGCTAGAGGAGGCTGGAGCTACGAGCAGTACTTC. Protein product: CSARGGWSYEQYF.

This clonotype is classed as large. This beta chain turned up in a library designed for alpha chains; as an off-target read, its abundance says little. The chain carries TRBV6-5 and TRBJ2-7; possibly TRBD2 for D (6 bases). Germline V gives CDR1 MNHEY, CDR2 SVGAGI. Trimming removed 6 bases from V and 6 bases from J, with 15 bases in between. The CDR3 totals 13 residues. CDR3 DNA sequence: TGTGCCAGCAGCCCTGGACTACTGGGCGAGCAGTACTTC. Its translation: CASSPGLLGEQYF.

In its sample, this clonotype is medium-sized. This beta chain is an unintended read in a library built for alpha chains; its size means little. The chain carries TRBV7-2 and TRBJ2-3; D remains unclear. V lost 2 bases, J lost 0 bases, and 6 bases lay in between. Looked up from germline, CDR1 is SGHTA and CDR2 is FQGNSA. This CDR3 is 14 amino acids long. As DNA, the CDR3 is TGTGCCAGCAGCTTAACGGCGAGCACAGATACGCAGTATTTT. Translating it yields CASSLTASTDTQYF.

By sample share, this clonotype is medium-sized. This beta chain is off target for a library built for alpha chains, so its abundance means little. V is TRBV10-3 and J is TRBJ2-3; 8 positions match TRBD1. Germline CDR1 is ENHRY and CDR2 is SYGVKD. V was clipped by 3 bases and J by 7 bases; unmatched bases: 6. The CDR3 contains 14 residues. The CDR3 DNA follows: TGTGCCATCAGTGACGGGCAGGGGGCAAATACGCAGTATTTT. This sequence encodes CAISDGQGANTQYF.

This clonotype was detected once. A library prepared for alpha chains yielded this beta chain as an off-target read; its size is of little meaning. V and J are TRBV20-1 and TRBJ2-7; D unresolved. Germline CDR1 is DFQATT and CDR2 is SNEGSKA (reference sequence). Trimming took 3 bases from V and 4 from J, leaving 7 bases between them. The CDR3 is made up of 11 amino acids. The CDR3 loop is CSARVSYEQYF. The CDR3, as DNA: TGCAGTGCTAGGGTCAGTTACGAGCAGTACTTC.

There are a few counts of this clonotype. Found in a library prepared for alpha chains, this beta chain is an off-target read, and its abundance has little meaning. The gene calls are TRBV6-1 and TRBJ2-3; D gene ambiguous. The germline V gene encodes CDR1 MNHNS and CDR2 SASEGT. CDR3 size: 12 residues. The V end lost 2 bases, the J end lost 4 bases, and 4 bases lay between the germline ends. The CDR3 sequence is CASSERADTQYF. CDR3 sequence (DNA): TGTGCCAGCAGTGAAAGGGCAGATACGCAGTATTTT.

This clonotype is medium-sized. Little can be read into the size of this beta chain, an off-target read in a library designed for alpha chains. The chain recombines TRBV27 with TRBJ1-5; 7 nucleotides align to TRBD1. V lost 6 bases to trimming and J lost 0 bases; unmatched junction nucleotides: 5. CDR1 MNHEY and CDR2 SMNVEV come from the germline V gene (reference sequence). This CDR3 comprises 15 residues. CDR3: CASRTGTASNQPQHF. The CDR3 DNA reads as TGTGCCAGCAGGACCGGGACAGCTAGCAATCAGCCCCAGCATTTT.